Sequencing of this TCR beta chain was carried out in a study of T-cell memory formation after mild COVID-19. 5'RACE primed at constant segments yielded TCR alpha and TCR beta cDNA libraries bearing sample barcodes and UMIs. TCRdb fed the 5' RACE reads into MiXCR, producing one record per CDR3 protein. The sample contains 250,000 or so distinct CDR3 sequences, more than 15% of which appear only once. Study-wide points: Some SARS-CoV-2-responding clones were already detected in memory before infection. Shrinking CD4+ clones were chiefly CM and EM; CD8+ ones were chiefly EMRA. Clones that contracted from day 15 to 85 had balanced CD4/CD8; later expanders were CD4+ biased.

On this clonotype: The antigen is not known.

This CDR3 region has 11 residues. From germline, CDR1 is DFQATT and CDR2 SNEGSKA (reference sequence). J lost 10 bases, V lost 7 bases, and 5 bases had no gene match. The TCR originated in a man younger than 35 who had mild COVID-19 (a few samples of this study predate the infection). Cell type and time point are not known. The chain joins TRBV20-1 to TRBJ2-5; 11 positions agree with TRBD1. The sequencing sample was made of PBMCs or a T cell subset sorted from them (not recorded which). DNA for the CDR3: TGCAGTGTCGGACAGGGGGCAAGCCAGTACTTC. It yields the protein CSVGQGASQYF.